Listed below are T cell receptor beta chains from one sample, sequenced in a study of blood T cell repertoires in COVID-19. Generated by immunoSEQ multiplex PCR, the TCRdb table keeps only in-frame clones and is missing some. The repertoire holds under 200,000 clones, with around 87% as singletons. Sequenced: peripheral blood. All receptors come from an older woman with COVID-19, enrolled during active disease. The CDR3 runs from the conserved cysteine through the conserved F or W. A D gene is named only where the DNA matches it firmly.

CDR3 length: 16; V gene: TRBV15; J gene: TRBJ1-1; D gene: TRBD1; CDR3 DNA: TGTGCCACCAGAGCAGAGCCCAGGGGGATTTTCACTGAAGCTTTCTTT; CDR3 protein: CATRAEPRGIFTEAFF
CDR3 length: 15; V gene: TRBV4-2; J gene: TRBJ2-6; D gene: -; CDR3 DNA: TGTGCCAGCAGCCAAATAGGGGCTGGGGCCAACGTCCTGACTTTC; CDR3 protein: CASSQIGAGANVLTF
CDR3 length: 14; V gene: TRBV3-1/TRBV3-2; J gene: TRBJ2-3; D gene: TRBD2; CDR3 DNA: TGTGCCAGCAGCCAAGGCTCCCTAGCGGGGGTGCAGTATTTT; CDR3 protein: CASSQGSLAGVQYF
CDR3 length: 14; V gene: TRBV5-1; J gene: TRBJ1-4; D gene: -; CDR3 DNA: TGCGCCAGCAGCTTGGGAGGGGGTAATGAAAAACTGTTTTTT; CDR3 protein: CASSLGGGNEKLFF
CDR3 length: 13; V gene: TRBV18; J gene: TRBJ1-2; D gene: TRBD1; CDR3 DNA: TGTGCCAGCTCACCAACAGGGGACTATGGCTACACCTTC; CDR3 protein: CASSPTGDYGYTF
CDR3 length: 15; V gene: TRBV28; J gene: TRBJ2-7; D gene: TRBD2; CDR3 DNA: TGTGCCAGCAGTTTGTTCCTAGCGGGGACCTACGAGCAGTACTTC; CDR3 protein: CASSLFLAGTYEQYF
CDR3 length: 14; V gene: TRBV6-1; J gene: TRBJ2-3; D gene: TRBD2; CDR3 DNA: TGTGCCAGCAGTGAAAGAGCGGGGTTAGATACGCAGTATTTT; CDR3 protein: CASSERAGLDTQYF
CDR3 length: 15; V gene: TRBV30; J gene: TRBJ1-3; D gene: TRBD1; CDR3 DNA: TGTGCCTGGAGTGTAGACAGGGGCAACGGAAACACCATATATTTT; CDR3 protein: CAWSVDRGNGNTIYF
CDR3 length: 14; V gene: TRBV29-1; J gene: TRBJ2-2; D gene: -; CDR3 DNA: TGCAGCACAACCGGGACAACGAACACCGGGGAGCTGTTTTTT; CDR3 protein: CSTTGTTNTGELFF
CDR3 length: 17; V gene: TRBV7-9; J gene: TRBJ2-7; D gene: -; CDR3 DNA: TGTGCCAGCAGCTACCCTCCTAGGGGGGGGTCCCCCTACGAGCAGTACTTC; CDR3 protein: CASSYPPRGGSPYEQYF
CDR3 length: 15; V gene: TRBV5-1; J gene: TRBJ2-1; D gene: -; CDR3 DNA: TGCGCCAGCAGCTGGATCGCCGGGTCCTACAATGAGCAGTTCTTC; CDR3 protein: CASSWIAGSYNEQFF